The 13 T cell receptor beta chains below all came from one sample that was sequenced in a study of OX40 agonist ivuxolimab in advanced cancers. Measured with immunoSEQ multiplex PCR; TCRdb has only the in-frame clones, and not every one. The repertoire holds 25,000 to 35,000 clones, approximately 91% seen once, with 26% in the top ten. The sample here was CD4+ or CD8+ T cells sorted from blood, taken in a trial of the OX40 agonist ivuxolimab. The receptor source for this set is an adult with an advanced solid tumor such as melanoma, head and neck, liver or kidney cancer.

The rearrangement joins TRBV14 to TRBJ2-2; possible D gene TRBD2, 5 bases. The V end lost 0 bases, the J end lost 4 bases, and 12 bases lay between the germline ends. The CDR3 spans 16 residues. Germline CDR1 SGHDN, CDR2 FVKESK. The CDR3 loop reads CASSQDRGLATGELFF. The DNA of the CDR3 is TGTGCCAGCAGCCAAGATCGAGGCCTAGCCACCGGGGAGCTGTTTTTT.

Judged by abundance, this clone is medium-sized. The V call is TRBV10-2, the J call TRBJ2-1, with 10 bases identical to TRBD1. The CDR3 contains 13 residues. CDR1 is WSHSY, CDR2 SAAADI, per germline. V was pared by 6 bases and J by 8 bases, with 4 bases of the junction left unmatched. The CDR3 sequence: CASSATGGHEQFF. The CDR3 DNA is TGCGCCAGCAGCGCGACAGGGGGCCATGAGCAGTTCTTC.

V and J are TRBV4-1 and TRBJ1-5, with TRBD1 as a possible D gene (6 bases). Trimming shortened V by 5 bases and J by 0 bases, and 20 bases separated the two germline ends. Per the germline V gene, CDR1 is MGHRA and CDR2 is YSYEKL. The CDR3 is made up of 18 amino acids. CDR3: CASSAANPRGLSNQPQHF. CDR3 DNA sequence: TGCGCCAGCAGCGCCGCAAACCCCCGGGGGCTTAGCAATCAGCCCCAGCATTTT.

The sample holds a few counts of this clone. This CDR3 is CASSSGPSYEQYF. The CDR3 bases are TGTGCCAGCAGCTCTGGGCCTTCCTACGAGCAGTACTTC. V usage is TRBV7-6 and J usage is TRBJ2-7; D is ambiguous. The CDR3 consists of 13 residues. V was pared by 4 bases and J by 1 base, with 8 bases between. The germline CDR1 and CDR2 sequences are SGHVS and FNYEAQ.

J is TRBJ1-4 and V is TRBV7-9; maybe TRBD1 (6 bases). Germline lookup yields CDR1 SEHNR and CDR2 FQNEAQ (reference sequence). V lost 2 bases, J lost 7 bases, and 17 bases lay in between. This CDR3 has 16 residues. CDR3 DNA sequence: TGTGCCAGCAGCTTACCTCCAACCGGGACAAGTGAAAAACTGTTTTTT. Translation: CASSLPPTGTSEKLFF. The variable domain in full, with the rest retrieved from reference TRBV7-9 and TRBJ1-4, is DTGVSQNPRHKITKRGQNVTFRCDPISEHNRLYWYRQTLGQGPEFLTYFQNEAQLEKSRLLSDRFSAERPKGSFSTLEIQRTEQGDSAMYLCASSLPPTGTSEKLFFGSGTQLSVL.

The chain carries TRBV7-2 and TRBJ2-3, with 14 bases lining up with TRBD2. The CDR3 consists of 18 residues. Germline CDR1 is SGHTA and CDR2 is FQGNSA. V lost 3 bases, J lost 0 bases, and 5 bases stayed unmatched. CDR3 sequence (DNA): TGTGCCAGCAGCTTTCGACTAGCGGGAGGGCTCAGCACAGATACGCAGTATTTT. Translating it yields CASSFRLAGGLSTDTQYF.

The chain uses TRBV5-4 and TRBJ1-1; D unclear. Per germline, CDR1 SGHNT and CDR2 YYREEE (reference sequence). CDR3 length: 14 residues. Trimming stripped 4 bases from V and 3 bases from J, with 13 bases between. CDR3 sequence: CASSMDPYDTEAFF. CDR3 nucleotide sequence: TGTGCCAGCAGCATGGACCCTTATGACACTGAAGCTTTCTTT.

The chain has TRBV9 and TRBJ2-4; 10 bases line up with TRBD1. Germline V gives CDR1 SGDLS, CDR2 YYNGEE. CDR3 length: 14 amino acids. The V and J ends lost 0 bases and 8 bases, in that order; junction bases with no gene match: 2. The CDR3 loop reads CASSVGQGADIQYF. CDR3 bases: TGTGCCAGCAGCGTAGGACAGGGGGCGGACATTCAGTACTTC.

The J gene is TRBJ1-1, the V gene TRBV6-5; TRBD1 is a possible D gene (6 bases). The CDR3 is made up of 12 amino acids. Trimming shortened V by 8 bases and J by 1 base, and 8 bases separated the two germline ends. Germline assignment: CDR1 MNHEY and CDR2 SVGAGI. As DNA, the CDR3 is TGTGCCAGCCTGACAGGGAACACTGAAGCTTTCTTT. Translated: CASLTGNTEAFF.

CDR3: CASSLGLYNEQFF. In DNA form, the CDR3 reads TGTGCCAGCAGTTTAGGGCTATACAATGAGCAGTTCTTC. The J gene is TRBJ2-1, the V gene TRBV28; D remains unclear. The CDR3 sequence is 13 residues long. Per germline, CDR1 MDHEN and CDR2 SYDVKM. Trimming cost V 2 bases and J 4 bases, with 6 bases left between them.

The V gene is TRBV19, the J gene TRBJ2-2; 9 bases are shared with TRBD1. CDR3 length: 14 amino acids. Trimming at V came to 3 bases and at J to 6 bases, leaving 2 bases not matched to a gene. Germline V lookup: CDR1 LNHDA, CDR2 SQIVND (reference sequence). The CDR3 spells CASSMGQGAGELFF. The CDR3 nucleotides are TGTGCCAGTAGTATGGGACAGGGTGCCGGGGAGCTGTTTTTT.

The chain employs TRBV5-6 and TRBJ2-5, with 9 bases fitting TRBD2. The germline V gene encodes CDR1 SGHDT and CDR2 YYEEEE. The V segment lost 4 bases and the J segment 3 bases; nucleotides outside the gene matches: 13. This CDR3 comprises 17 residues. The DNA for the CDR3 is TGTGCCAGCAGCCTCGGGACTAGCCTTTCGCCCAAAGAGACCCAGTACTTC. The encoded protein is CASSLGTSLSPKETQYF.

The chain is built from TRBV19 and TRBJ2-1; D is ambiguous. V was cut by 2 bases and J by 0 bases, with 11 bases left in between. CDR1 is LNHDA, CDR2 SQIVND, per germline (reference sequence). The CDR3 loop spans 16 amino acids. This chain's CDR3 is CASSINWQSSYNEQFF. The CDR3 DNA follows: TGTGCCAGTAGTATAAATTGGCAGAGCTCCTACAATGAGCAGTTCTTC.